Detailed here is one T cell receptor beta chain. The data derive from a study of blood T cells in healthy people across ages. Combining a sample-barcoded 5' primer with a J-beta primer mix, a second PCR ran for roughly 7 to 12 cycles. TCRdb re-called the 5' RACE reads with MiXCR, one entry per CDR3 protein. The sample gives around 990,000 distinct CDR3 sequences, about two fifths of which show up once; over 10% is in the top ten. CDR1 and CDR2 from the germline V gene are DFQATT and SNEGSKA (reference sequence). CDR3 length: 14 residues. V was trimmed by 5 bases and J by 4 bases, leaving 15 bases between them.

This receptor was identified in a man between 18 and 29 years old in good health. The specimen sequenced was blood. The genes are TRBV20-1 and TRBJ2-1; D is possibly TRBD1 or TRBD2 (6 bases each). The CDR3 spells CSAGGGSFYNEQFF. The DNA for the CDR3 is TGCAGTGCTGGAGGGGGGTCGTTTTACAATGAGCAGTTCTTC.